Below are 5 T cell receptor beta chains sequenced from a single sample in a study of blood T cell repertoires in COVID-19. The data were produced by immunoSEQ multiplex PCR, yet TCRdb's version contains in-frame clones alone and is incomplete. The repertoire includes 100,000 to 150,000 clones, 86% of them detected once, and roughly 2.2% sits in the top ten. The sequenced sample was PBMCs or T cells enriched from blood (not recorded which). These receptors all stem from a woman aged 45-65 years who had recovered from COVID-19.

The chain links TRBV6-1 to TRBJ2-7, with D possibly TRBD1 on 8 matching bases. CDR3 size: 16 residues. Germline CDR1 reads MNHNS; CDR2 reads SASEGT. The V end lost 1 base, the J end lost 0 bases, and 13 bases lay between the germline ends. The CDR3 is CASSEEDREGSYEQYF. The CDR3 DNA is TGTGCCAGCAGTGAAGAGGACAGGGAGGGCTCCTACGAGCAGTACTTC.

The chain uses TRBV2 and TRBJ1-6; D possibly corresponds to TRBD1 (5 bases). Germline CDR1 and CDR2: SNHLY and FYNNEI. V was clipped by 4 bases and J by 10 bases, with 17 bases between them. The CDR3 spans 15 residues. CDR3 protein: CASSGGEGSWSPLHF. CDR3 in DNA: TGTGCCAGCAGTGGAGGGGAGGGGTCCTGGTCACCCCTCCACTTT.

The rearrangement uses TRBV7-2 and TRBJ2-7; 9 positions agree with TRBD2. V was pared by 3 bases and J by 2 bases, with 5 bases of the junction left unmatched. The CDR3 extends over 15 amino acids. CDR1 SGHTA and CDR2 FQGNSA come from the germline V gene. The CDR3 loop reads CASSFERGATYEQYF. CDR3 coding DNA: TGTGCCAGCAGCTTCGAGCGGGGGGCCACCTACGAGCAGTACTTC.

The chain recombines TRBV4-1 with TRBJ2-1; TRBD2 aligns across 10 bases. Germline CDR1 MGHRA, CDR2 YSYEKL. The CDR3 runs 17 residues. The ends lost 1 base at V and 2 bases at J; junction bases unmatched: 5. CDR3 sequence (DNA): TGCGCCAGCAGCCAAGCTCCCAGCGGGGGGGCCTACAATGAGCAGTTCTTC. As protein: CASSQAPSGGAYNEQFF.

This clone has only one observation. This sequence joins TRBV6-2 or TRBV6-3 and TRBJ1-4; 8 bases are shared with TRBD1. Germline CDR1 MNHEY, CDR2 SVGEGT. V dropped 1 base and J dropped 8; count of bases not matched to a gene: 6. CDR3 length: 15 amino acids. CDR3 nucleotides: TGTGCCAGCAGTTACTTTCGACAGGGGCAAGAAAAACTGTTTTTT. Protein sequence: CASSYFRQGQEKLFF.